A single sample gave rise to the 17 T cell receptor beta chains below, sequenced in a study of regulatory T cells in long-lasting Graves disease. Relying on iRepertoire HTBI primers and Arm-PCR of CDR3 regions, the team built TCR beta libraries. TCRdb independently ran MiXCR on the multiplex PCR reads; one entry per CDR3 protein. The table records about 310,000 distinct CDR3 sequences, 22% of them present only once. Documented time point: persistent/refractory GD, antithyroid drugs over 5 years with positive TRAb. PBMC-extracted RNA yielded the TCR library. The input for sequencing was peripheral blood mononuclear cells (PBMCs), taken when the disease was refractory, from a patient treated with antithyroid drugs. Receptors were obtained from a female donor with Graves disease.

Ten or more counts support this clonotype. The V and J genes are TRBV6-2 or TRBV6-3 and TRBJ2-7; TRBD2 aligns across 7 bases. Germline trimming cut 2 bases from V and 3 bases from J; bases unmatched to any gene: 4. Germline V CDR1 and CDR2: MNHEY, SVGEGT. There are 14 residues in the CDR3. CDR3 in DNA: TGTGCCAGCAGTTACCGACTAGCCGGCTACGAGCAGTACTTC. It encodes CASSYRLAGYEQYF.

The chain carries TRBV6-5 and TRBJ1-5; D not resolved. V was trimmed by 2 bases and J by 4 bases, leaving 6 bases between them. This CDR3 comprises 13 residues. CDR1 MNHEY and CDR2 SVGAGI come from the germline V gene. The CDR3 bases are TGTGCCAGCAGTTACGATGAGAATCAGCCCCAGCATTTT. Translating gives CASSYDENQPQHF.

The chain carries TRBV14 and TRBJ2-3; possibly TRBD1 for D (6 bases). With 2 bases removed from V and 3 bases from J, the gap between germline ends came to 6 bases. Germline lookup yields CDR1 SGHDN and CDR2 FVKESK. CDR3 length: 13 amino acids. CDR3 nucleotide sequence: TGTGCCAGCAGCCAAAGGGGGACAGATACGCAGTATTTT. It codes for CASSQRGTDTQYF.

This clonotype came up many times. In nucleotides, the CDR3 is TGCAGTGCCCAGACGGGACAGCCCATATACGAGCAGTACTTC. This translates into CSAQTGQPIYEQYF. The gene calls are TRBV20-1 and TRBJ2-7, with 7 bases fitting TRBD1. The CDR3 covers 14 residues. Germline CDR1 is DFQATT and CDR2 is SNEGSKA (reference sequence). J lost 4 bases, V lost 6 bases, and 12 bases had no gene match.

This clonotype was counted a few times. The rearrangement links TRBV20-1 to TRBJ2-7, with unresolved D. Deletions cut 6 bases from V and 0 bases from J, with 18 bases between. This CDR3 comprises 15 residues. CDR1 is DFQATT and CDR2 is SNEGSKA in the germline V gene (reference sequence). CDR3 amino acids: CSAVVFPASSYEQYF. CDR3 nucleotide sequence: TGCAGTGCCGTCGTTTTCCCCGCTAGCTCCTACGAGCAGTACTTC.

The chain uses TRBV6-2 or TRBV6-3 and TRBJ2-7; 9 positions agree with TRBD1. This CDR3 has 15 residues. The V gene's germline CDR1 is MNHEY and CDR2 SVGEGT. V shed 2 bases and J 6 bases; nucleotides not matched to a gene: 8. The CDR3 nucleotides are TGTGCCAGCAGTTACCGGGACAGGGATTGGAGCGAGCAGTACTTC. As protein: CASSYRDRDWSEQYF.

This clonotype was seen many times. The rearrangement uses TRBV2 and TRBJ1-1, with unresolved D. Germline CDR1 is SNHLY and CDR2 is FYNNEI. The CDR3 extends over 14 amino acids. Between the trimmed V and J ends, which lost 7 bases and 3 bases, there was a span of 15 bases. The CDR3 coding sequence is TGTGCCAGCAAAAGGGAAGGAAGGGACACTGAAGCTTTCTTT. Translation gives CASKREGRDTEAFF. The full variable domain, with the rest looked up from reference TRBV2 and TRBJ1-1, is EPEVTQTPSHQVTQMGQEVILRCVPISNHLYFYWYRQILGQKVEFLVSFYNNEISEKSEIFDDQFSVERPDGSNFTLKIRSTKLEDSAMYFCASKREGRDTEAFFGQGTRLTVV.

This clonotype was observed many times. The genes are TRBV12-3 or TRBV12-4 and TRBJ1-6; no definite D call. Trimming shortened V by 8 bases and J by 0 bases, and 8 bases separated the two germline ends. The CDR3 contains 14 residues. In nucleotides, the CDR3 is TGTGCCAGCCGGGCGGGCTCCTATAATTCACCCCTCCACTTT. Its translation is CASRAGSYNSPLHF.

This clonotype was seen a handful of times. J is TRBJ1-5 and V is TRBV5-6; tentatively, D is TRBD1 (5 bases). V lost 0 bases and J 1 base, leaving 11 bases between the germline ends. Germline CDR1 is SGHDT and CDR2 is YYEEEE. The CDR3 totals 16 residues. The CDR3 DNA sequence: TGTGCCAGCAGCTTGGGACAGTTTGGGAGCAATCAGCCCCAGCATTTT. It yields the protein CASSLGQFGSNQPQHF.

This clonotype was seen at least ten times. The rearrangement joins TRBV7-2 to TRBJ2-7, with TRBD1 identical over 8 bases. Germline assignment: CDR1 SGHTA and CDR2 FQGNSA. CDR3 length: 13 amino acids. V trimming: 5 bases; J trimming: 7 bases; junction bases outside the gene matches: 7. The CDR3 here is CASSPGGAGEQYF. The CDR3 nucleotides read TGTGCCAGCAGCCCAGGGGGCGCGGGGGAGCAGTACTTC.

This clonotype showed up just a few times. This sequence joins TRBV9 and TRBJ1-5; possibly TRBD1 for D (6 bases). The CDR3 covers 14 residues. Germline V gene lookup returns CDR1 SGDLS and CDR2 YYNGEE. V shed 0 bases and J shed 9 bases, with 13 bases lying between them. This CDR3 is CASSVEDQGGPQHF. The CDR3 coding sequence is TGTGCCAGCAGCGTAGAGGACCAAGGGGGGCCCCAGCATTTT.

The rearrangement uses TRBV15 and TRBJ2-4, with D hard to call. The CDR3 is 19 residues long. Trimming removed 2 bases from V and 1 base from J, with 21 bases in between. Germline CDR1 is LNHNV and CDR2 is YYDKDF (reference sequence). The CDR3 DNA is TGTGCCACCAGCAGATTCCCCTCCGAAAGGTCCCTTGCCAAAAACATTCAGTACTTC. This gives the protein CATSRFPSERSLAKNIQYF. Full variable domain (rest looked up from reference TRBV15 and TRBJ2-4): DAMVIQNPRYQVTQFGKPVTLSCSQTLNHNVMYWYQQKSSQAPKLLFHYYDKDFNNEADTPDNFQSRRPNTSFCFLDIRSPGLGDTAMYLCATSRFPSERSLAKNIQYFGAGTRLSVL.

The genes are TRBV9 and TRBJ2-2; 9 bases line up with TRBD2. V lost 3 bases to trimming and J lost 4 bases; unmatched junction nucleotides: 10. This CDR3 is 17 amino acids long. CDR1 and CDR2 from the germline V gene are SGDLS and YYNGEE. The CDR3 DNA reads TGTGCCAGCAGCGGGGCAAGGACTAGCGTTGCCACCGGGGAGCTGTTTTTT. Its translation: CASSGARTSVATGELFF.

This clonotype was seen repeatedly, ten times or more. The chain recombines TRBV20-1 with TRBJ1-2; TRBD1 agrees at 10 bases. CDR3 size: 14 residues. V lost 5 bases to trimming and J lost 4 bases; unmatched junction nucleotides: 7. Per the germline V gene, CDR1 is DFQATT and CDR2 is SNEGSKA (reference sequence). The CDR3 reads CSAGQGDILYGYTF. DNA of the CDR3: TGCAGTGCTGGACAGGGGGACATTCTCTATGGCTACACCTTC.

Only a few counts were recorded for this clonotype. The chain recombines TRBV20-1 with TRBJ2-3; 7 bases match TRBD2. CDR1 is DFQATT, CDR2 SNEGSKA, per germline (reference sequence). This CDR3 contains 14 residues. V lost 1 base to trimming and J lost 9 bases; unmatched junction nucleotides: 10. The CDR3 nucleotides are TGCAGTGCTAGAGTCCCTTTGGGGGGGGAGACGCAGTATTTT. Its translation is CSARVPLGGETQYF.

This clonotype was counted at least ten times. J is TRBJ1-1 and V is TRBV28; 8 nucleotides agree with TRBD1. The V segment lost 7 bases and the J segment 2 bases; nucleotides outside the gene matches: 6. CDR3 size: 14 residues. Germline V gives CDR1 MDHEN, CDR2 SYDVKM. The DNA of the CDR3 is TGTGCCAGCACCCCGGACAGGGTAAACACTGAAGCTTTCTTT. Protein product: CASTPDRVNTEAFF.

V gene TRBV20-1 combines with J gene TRBJ1-2; no firm D call. Trimming stripped 4 bases from V and 3 bases from J, with 18 bases between. Germline V gives CDR1 DFQATT, CDR2 SNEGSKA (reference sequence). CDR3 length: 15 amino acids. The CDR3 sequence: CSAIPYVSPHYGYTF. The CDR3 DNA reads as TGCAGTGCTATCCCCTACGTCAGTCCTCACTATGGCTACACCTTC.